This TCR beta chain was sequenced in a study of shared clonotypes between healthy human individuals (TCRdb year 2020). At the level of the whole study: The cohort comprised two women and three men aged 18 to 49 years. Between about 0.9 and 10 billion PBMCs per donor were obtained by leukapheresis. Per donor, three plates each were used for CD4 naive and CD4 memory, two for CD8 naive, and one for CD8 memory. Different laboratories and diverse techniques were used to prepare libraries and sequence TCR repertoires, to increase sequencing depth and limit assay-specific biases. The study deeply sequenced blood TCR repertoires of about five healthy adults to estimate repertoire size and the extent of clonotype sharing between individuals. The investigation overall reported the following: Estimated clonotype richness was generally larger for naive than for memory subsets. Clonotypes shared by all four sorted-subset donors showed higher generation probabilities than non-shared clonotypes. Based on pairwise subsampling, the degree of clonotype sharing among donors was expected to be affected by sequencing depth. Because the study included only a small number of donors, the genetic and exposure-history diversity represented was limited. Sampling was restricted to blood, and TCR repertoires in tissue are likely to differ from TCR repertoires in blood. Incomplete sequencing was indicated by rarefaction of sorted-subset datasets, despite the large sequencing depth. Across a handful of donors, approximately 4.9% of naive CD4, 3% to 4% of naive CD8, about 2.3% of memory CD4, and approximately 0.4% of memory CD8 clonotypes were shared.

Looking up the germline V gene yields CDR1 SGHTS and CDR2 YDEGEE. Including cysteine and phenylalanine, the CDR3 has 15 amino acids. Of all the DNA, just the CDR3 is kept, 45 bases in frame from base 1. V gives up 6 bases and J gives up 5 bases, and the segment between their germline ends measures 20 bases. TCR CDR3 regions were amplified from genomic DNA by multiplex PCR using the deep immunoSEQ assay. Genomic DNA extracted from each cell subset was distributed evenly over all wells of several immunoSEQ 96-well plates, and each plate served as one replicate. For sorted subsets, approximately 210 ng of genomic DNA, equivalent to some 33,000 T cell genomes, went into each replicate PCR. Purified libraries were measured with a Qubit 3.0 fluorometer, size-checked on a Bioanalyzer 2100, and measured again with the KAPA Library Quantification kit. Every immunoSEQ 96-well plate was sequenced on a separate single-read 150-cycle Illumina NextSeq 550 flow cell. In the paper's pipeline: Because the immunoSEQ output included only junctional sequences and no quality scores, the filtering could not be the same as the filtering used for full-length reads. To assign V/J genes and CDR3, sequences were annotated using PyIR, a Python wrapper for IgBLAST v1.9, with IMGT germline references. Any read was removed if the V/J assignment was weak (E-value above 1e-6), the CDR3 was missing, or the read contained stop codons, out-of-frame junctions, or ambiguous translated residues. V3J clonotypes were defined by identical inferred V gene, J gene, and CDR3 amino acid sequence. Percentage overlap between repertoires was calculated by dividing the number of shared unique clonotypes by the size of the smaller repertoire. Three approaches were used to assess repertoire richness: RTK rarefaction, the Chao1 estimator, and Recon v2.1 estimates of unobserved clonotypes. Generation probabilities for all TCRbeta clonotypes obtained by the gDNA method from a few donors were computed using OLGA. Here the immuneACCESS table is served through TCRdb, limited to in-frame sequences with V and J called. Missing clones are a known gap in these copies; in checked studies unresolved V genes cover under half, and the rest lacks a known reason. That table furnishes V, J and clone size, whereas the DNA furnished D and trimming. The sample table holds a few million clones, of which roughly nine tenths were seen once. The ten largest account for over 0.12% of the sample.

To note about this clone: Its antigen is unknown. No base quality values were provided; no much bigger clone lies one nucleotide off.

Donors were healthy HIV-negative adults with no recently reported acute infections or vaccinations. Every donor was a Caucasian adult residing in Nashville, Tennessee, USA. Magnetic negative selection was used to enrich CD4+ T cells, after which naive cells were positively selected on CD45RA and the negative fraction became the memory subset. After blood collection by leukapheresis, PBMCs were isolated using Ficoll-Histopaque density gradient centrifugation and then cryopreserved in the vapor phase of liquid nitrogen. Purity and quantity of every magnetically sorted T cell population were checked by analytical flow cytometry. Genomic DNA was isolated from every sorted fraction and measured by UV absorbance on a Nanodrop 2000c.

In this chain, TRBV5-8 is recombined with TRBJ2-5, with a weak D call of TRBD1 (5 bases match). The sequencing sample was made of naive CD4+ T cells sorted from blood. The meaning of the sample's cell subset or site label: CD45RA+ positively selected. This receptor was identified in a man aged 18 to 29 in good health. The DNA sequence is as follows: TGTGCCAGCACCTACCCCCTAGGGGAATCGGAGACCCAGTACTTC. It translates as CASTYPLGESETQYF.